These 12 T cell receptor beta chains were sequenced from one sample in a study of CD8+CD57+ T cells in acquired aplastic anemia. Researchers used genomic DNA as the template to profile TCR beta VDJ and CDR3. TCRdb re-derived calls from the reads in MiXCR, one entry per CDR3 protein. Of 120,000 or so distinct CDR3 sequences listed, 50% to 60% are singletons. Patients chosen for sequencing had shown CD8+CD57+ cell expansion by flow cytometry. The sample comprised sorted CD4+, CD8+, or CD8+CD57+ T cells (not recorded which) from PBMCs. Every receptor here comes from a human donor with aplastic anemia.

This sequence joins TRBV12-3 or TRBV12-4 and TRBJ1-1, with D tentatively TRBD1 (5 bases). Trimming removed 3 bases from V and 11 bases from J, with 16 bases in between. The CDR3 length is 13 residues. CDR3 in amino acids: CASSFGTFRWAFF. CDR3 DNA sequence: TGTGCCAGCAGTTTCGGGACTTTTCGGTGGGCTTTCTTT.

The CDR3 nucleotides read TGCAGTGCTAGTAAGGTGAAACTAGCGGTGGGGAATGAGCAGTTCTTC. Its translation is CSASKVKLAVGNEQFF. V and J are TRBV20-1 and TRBJ2-1; TRBD2 agrees at 8 bases. The CDR3 contains 16 residues. V shed 3 bases and J 7 bases; nucleotides not matched to a gene: 14. The germline gives CDR1 DFQATT, CDR2 SNEGSKA (reference sequence).

The V call is TRBV4-1, the J call TRBJ1-1; no definite D call. CDR3 length: 16 residues. The germline gives CDR1 MGHRA, CDR2 YSYEKL. V lost 1 base, J lost 1 base, and 13 bases lay in between. The CDR3 DNA reads TGCGCCAGCAGCCAAGGGGTTTTTGTGGGGAACACTGAAGCTTTCTTT. Translation: CASSQGVFVGNTEAFF.

This clonotype was recorded many times. The gene calls are TRBV7-9 and TRBJ1-6, with D perhaps matching TRBD1 (6 bases). The CDR3 is 15 residues long. Germline-derived CDR1 and CDR2 are SEHNR and FQNEAQ (reference sequence). V was cut by 6 bases and J by 8 bases, with 17 bases left in between. For the CDR3, the DNA is TGTGCCAGCAGTTGGGGGCAAGAAAGGGATTCACCCCTCCACTTT. Its translation is CASSWGQERDSPLHF. Together with reference TRBV7-9 and TRBJ1-6, the CDR3 gives the full variable domain: DTGVSQNPRHKITKRGQNVTFRCDPISEHNRLYWYRQTLGQGPEFLTYFQNEAQLEKSRLLSDRFSAERPKGSFSTLEIQRTEQGDSAMYLCASSWGQERDSPLHFGNGTRLTVT.

This clonotype was picked up many times. This chain joins TRBV12-3 or TRBV12-4 and TRBJ2-2; D gene uncertain. CDR3 length: 11 amino acids. The ends were cut back, 7 bases at V and 5 bases at J, with 5 bases in the middle. The CDR3 coding sequence is TGTGCCAGCACCGAGACCGGGGAGCTGTTTTTT. Its translation is CASTETGELFF.

V usage is TRBV27 and J usage is TRBJ2-3, with D possibly matching TRBD2 (6 bases). Between the trimmed V and J ends, which lost 3 bases and 2 bases, there was a span of 12 bases. The CDR3 runs to 15 residues. Germline CDR1 MNHEY, CDR2 SMNVEV (reference sequence). This CDR3 is CASSFTAGPTDTQYF. The CDR3 nucleotides are TGTGCCAGCAGTTTCACAGCGGGTCCCACAGATACGCAGTATTTT.

The genes are TRBV10-3 and TRBJ2-2, with no clear D. The CDR3 length is 11 residues. Germline V gene lookup returns CDR1 ENHRY and CDR2 SYGVKD. V was cut by 2 bases and J by 9 bases, with 4 bases left in between. CDR3 DNA: TGTGCCATCAGTGAGGCCAGGGAGCTGTTTTTT. Translating it yields CAISEARELFF.

This clonotype has a count of ten or more. V gene TRBV5-1 combines with J gene TRBJ1-4; 7 bases are shared with TRBD1. Germline V CDR1 and CDR2: SGHRS, YFSETQ. The V gene end was trimmed by 4 bases and the J gene end by 0 bases; junction bases not matched to a gene: 6. The CDR3 consists of 16 residues. The CDR3 reads CASSQGTVTTNEKLFF. The CDR3 region has the DNA TGCGCCAGCAGCCAGGGGACAGTGACAACTAATGAAAAACTGTTTTTT.

The chain is built from TRBV7-9 and TRBJ2-7, with unresolved D. The last part of the DNA fits TRBJ2-1 better; the J call may be wrong. The CDR3 sequence is 15 residues long. Germline assignment: CDR1 SEHNR and CDR2 FQNEAQ (reference sequence). CDR3 loop: CASSLGSLSYNEQFF. The DNA for the CDR3 is TGTGCCAGCAGCTTAGGTTCCCTTTCCTACAATGAGCAGTTCTTC.

The V gene is TRBV10-3, the J gene TRBJ1-1; D is unresolved. CDR3 length: 15 residues. V gave up 5 bases and J gave up 5 bases, with 18 bases separating them. Germline lookup yields CDR1 ENHRY and CDR2 SYGVKD. The CDR3 loop is CAISNSGTGNTEAFF. CDR3 nucleotides: TGTGCCATCAGTAACTCAGGAACGGGTAATACTGAAGCTTTCTTT.

The gene calls are TRBV7-2 and TRBJ2-7; D is perhaps TRBD2 (6 bases). Germline lookup yields CDR1 SGHTA and CDR2 FQGNSA. The CDR3 has 14 amino acids. Trimming removed 2 bases at V and 2 bases at J, with 10 bases between. CDR3 sequence reads: CASSLSGEAYEQYF. CDR3 in DNA: TGTGCCAGCAGCTTATCGGGAGAAGCCTACGAGCAGTACTTC.

The chain employs TRBV10-3 and TRBJ2-7; D possibly matches TRBD1 or TRBD2 (5 bases each). V dropped 4 bases and J dropped 2 bases, with 6 bases sitting between them. Germline CDR1 is ENHRY and CDR2 is SYGVKD. The CDR3 sequence is 12 residues long. The CDR3 sequence is CAISGDPYEQYF. CDR3 coding DNA: TGTGCCATCAGTGGGGACCCCTACGAGCAGTACTTC.